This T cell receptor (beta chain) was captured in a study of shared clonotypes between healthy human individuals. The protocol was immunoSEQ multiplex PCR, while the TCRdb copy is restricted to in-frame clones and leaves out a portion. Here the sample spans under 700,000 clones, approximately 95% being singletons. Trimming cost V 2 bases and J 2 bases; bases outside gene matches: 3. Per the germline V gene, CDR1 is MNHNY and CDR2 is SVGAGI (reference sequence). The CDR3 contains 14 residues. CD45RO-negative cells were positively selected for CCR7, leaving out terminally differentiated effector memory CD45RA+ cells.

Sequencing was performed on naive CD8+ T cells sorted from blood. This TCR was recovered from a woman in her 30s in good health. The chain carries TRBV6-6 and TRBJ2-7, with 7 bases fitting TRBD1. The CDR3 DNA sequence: TGTGCCAGCAGTTACCCGGGACAGCCCTACGAGCAGTACTTC. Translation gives CASSYPGQPYEQYF.